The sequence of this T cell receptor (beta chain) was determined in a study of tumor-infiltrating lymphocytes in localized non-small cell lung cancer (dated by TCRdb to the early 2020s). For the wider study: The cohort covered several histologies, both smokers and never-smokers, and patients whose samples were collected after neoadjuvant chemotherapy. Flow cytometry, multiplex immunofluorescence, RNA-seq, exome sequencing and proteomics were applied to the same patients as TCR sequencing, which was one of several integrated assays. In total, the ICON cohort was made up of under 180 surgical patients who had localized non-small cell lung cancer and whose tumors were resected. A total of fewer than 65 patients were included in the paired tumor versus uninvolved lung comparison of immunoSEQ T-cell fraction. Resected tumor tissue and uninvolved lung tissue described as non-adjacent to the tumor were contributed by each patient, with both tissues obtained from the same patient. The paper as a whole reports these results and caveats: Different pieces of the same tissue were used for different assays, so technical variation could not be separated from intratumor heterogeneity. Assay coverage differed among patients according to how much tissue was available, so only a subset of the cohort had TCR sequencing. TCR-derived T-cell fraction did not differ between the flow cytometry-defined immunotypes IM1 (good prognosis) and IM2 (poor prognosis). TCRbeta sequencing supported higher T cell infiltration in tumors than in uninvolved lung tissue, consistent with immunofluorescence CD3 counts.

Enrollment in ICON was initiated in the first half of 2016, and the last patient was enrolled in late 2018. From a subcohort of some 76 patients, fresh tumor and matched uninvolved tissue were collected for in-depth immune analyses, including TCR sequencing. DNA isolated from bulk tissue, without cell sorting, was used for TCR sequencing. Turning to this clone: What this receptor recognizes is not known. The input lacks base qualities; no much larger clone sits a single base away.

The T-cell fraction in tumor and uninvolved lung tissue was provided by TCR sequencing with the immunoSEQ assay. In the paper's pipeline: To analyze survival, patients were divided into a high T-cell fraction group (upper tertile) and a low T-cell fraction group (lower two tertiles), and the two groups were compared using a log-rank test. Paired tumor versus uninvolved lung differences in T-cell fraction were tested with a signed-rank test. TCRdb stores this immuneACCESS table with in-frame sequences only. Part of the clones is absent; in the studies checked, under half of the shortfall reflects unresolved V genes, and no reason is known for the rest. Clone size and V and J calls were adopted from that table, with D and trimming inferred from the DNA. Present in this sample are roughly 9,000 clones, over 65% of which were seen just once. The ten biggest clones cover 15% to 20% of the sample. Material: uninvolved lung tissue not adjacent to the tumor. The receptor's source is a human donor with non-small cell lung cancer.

Read as DNA, the sequence is TGTGCCAGTAGTATATGGTTTGGGGGCGGTCAGCCCCAGCATTTT. It specifies CASSIWFGGGQPQHF. The chain was built from TRBV19 and TRBJ1-5; 6 matching bases give a weak D call of TRBD1. The germline ends are 14 bases apart after V is trimmed by 2 bases and J by 6 bases. Sequences LNHDA (CDR1) and SQIVND (CDR2) are obtained from the germline V gene (reference sequence). The CDR3 holds 15 amino acids from the cysteine to the phenylalanine. The sequence is cut down to CDR3 DNA, 45 bases in frame from base 1.